One sample yielded the 10 T cell receptor beta chains listed below, sequenced in a study of cytomegalovirus exposure and HLA in healthy donors (dated by TCRdb to between 2016 and 2019). Library preparation used the immunoSEQ multiplex PCR assay. For the multiplex PCR, a mixture combining 60 forward primers for TCR Vbeta segments and 13 reverse primers for TCR Jbeta segments was used. TCRdb took this table from immuneACCESS and kept in-frame rearrangements with V and J called. Such tables lack part of the clones; where checked against another copy, unresolved V genes explain under half of the gap, and the rest is unexplained. Counted in this sample were under 150,000 clones; around 62% of them appeared once. Together, the top ten hold more than 8% of the sample. Input material: PBMCs. The receptors here all came from a woman aged 40 to 49 in good health and CMV-seropositive.

The sample holds one count of this clone. The chain couples TRBV5-6 to TRBJ1-5; D possibly corresponds to TRBD1 (5 bases). Germline CDR1 SGHDT, CDR2 YYEEEE. This CDR3 region has 15 residues. V lost 2 bases and J 4 bases, leaving 13 bases between the germline ends. CDR3 sequence reads: CASSLMAGENQPQHF. CDR3 nucleotides: TGTGCCAGCAGCTTAATGGCGGGGGAAAATCAGCCCCAGCATTTT.

The rearrangement uses TRBV4-1 and TRBJ1-1, with D possibly being TRBD1 (6 bases). V was clipped by 0 bases and J by 8 bases, with 10 bases between them. From germline, CDR1 is MGHRA and CDR2 YSYEKL. This CDR3 is 13 amino acids long. In DNA form, the CDR3 reads TGCGCCAGCAGCCAAGATACCGGGACAGAAGCTTTCTTT. This gives the protein CASSQDTGTEAFF.

The chain couples TRBV7-2 to TRBJ2-1; TRBD1 agrees at 7 bases. Trimming cost V 5 bases and J 3 bases; bases outside gene matches: 7. Per the germline V gene, CDR1 is SGHTA and CDR2 is FQGNSA. The length of the CDR3 is 15 residues. The CDR3 coding sequence is TGTGCCAGCAGCGACAGGGCAGAGAGCTACAATGAGCAGTTCTTC. This encodes CASSDRAESYNEQFF.

The rearrangement joins TRBV9 to TRBJ2-7, with D possibly matching TRBD1 (5 bases). This CDR3 region has 15 residues. Germline loops: CDR1 SGDLS, CDR2 YYNGEE. V gave up 0 bases and J gave up 4 bases, with 14 bases separating them. The CDR3 sequence is CASSVATAAVYEQYF. Written as DNA, the CDR3 is TGTGCCAGCAGCGTAGCGACAGCCGCCGTTTACGAGCAGTACTTC.

The CDR3 protein is CASSQSLAGSSYEQYF. CDR3 coding DNA: TGCGCCAGCAGCCAGTCCCTAGCGGGGAGCTCCTACGAGCAGTACTTC. The chain recombines TRBV4-3 with TRBJ2-7, with 9 positions matching TRBD2. Trimming took 3 bases from V and 0 from J; bases not matched to a gene: 6. CDR3 size: 16 residues. CDR1 and CDR2 from the germline V gene are LGHNA and YSLEER.

The chain employs TRBV7-2 and TRBJ2-5, with D hard to call. This CDR3 has 12 residues. Trimming removed 2 bases at V and 5 bases at J, with 6 bases between. Germline CDR1 is SGHTA and CDR2 is FQGNSA. As DNA, the CDR3 is TGTGCCAGCAGCTTATGGGCTGAGACCCAGTACTTC. This encodes CASSLWAETQYF.

The chain uses TRBV6-5 and TRBJ2-7, with D unclear. The CDR3 consists of 15 residues. CDR1 MNHEY and CDR2 SVGAGI come from the germline V gene. V lost 4 bases and J lost 4, with 17 bases in between. The CDR3 spells CASSLVSTWRYEQYF. As DNA, the CDR3 is TGTGCCAGCAGTTTGGTTAGTACTTGGAGATACGAGCAGTACTTC.

This sequence joins TRBV13 and TRBJ2-2; 8 bases match TRBD2. There are 15 residues in the CDR3. Per germline, CDR1 PRHDT and CDR2 FYEKMQ (reference sequence). After removal of 4 bases from V and 5 bases from J, the junction contained 6 bases not matched to a gene. The CDR3 DNA sequence: TGTGCCAGCAGCTGGGGACTAGTTGAAACCGGGGAGCTGTTTTTT. Amino acids: CASSWGLVETGELFF.

V usage is TRBV7-8 and J usage is TRBJ1-1, with a weak D call TRBD1 (5 bases). Germline V gives CDR1 SGHVS, CDR2 FQNEAQ. Trimming shortened V by 5 bases and J by 0 bases, and 16 bases separated the two germline ends. The CDR3 runs 16 residues. Written as DNA, the CDR3 is TGTGCCAGCAGCAGTCTGGGACTGTTGATGAACACTGAAGCTTTCTTT. As protein: CASSSLGLLMNTEAFF.

The J gene is TRBJ2-7, the V gene TRBV13; 11 positions match TRBD2. The CDR3 extends over 18 amino acids. Per the germline V gene, CDR1 is PRHDT and CDR2 is FYEKMQ (reference sequence). Losses at the gene ends were 1 base for V and 0 bases for J; bases not matched to a gene: 8. DNA of the CDR3: TGTGCCAGCAGCTTAGTTCTGGACGGGACTAGCGGCTCCTACGAGCAGTACTTC. Protein: CASSLVLDGTSGSYEQYF.